The subject of this entry is one TCR beta chain. No antigen is known for it. This sample was included in a study of T cell repertoires in cytomegalovirus infection. Each CDR3 protein is one row after TCRdb ran MiXCR on the reads. The profile shows about a million distinct CDR3 sequences, under 40% of them singletons. The CDR3 has 15 residues. The germline gives CDR1 MRHNA, CDR2 SNTAGT. Between the trimmed V and J ends, which lost 5 bases and 2 bases, there was a span of 15 bases. This sequence was found in a human donor in good health (CMV status not recorded). Some clones in this sample may be carry-over from other donors' samples. Specimen: cultured CD8+ T cells from PBMCs, collected from culture after CMV antigen stimulation. The genes are TRBV6-4 and TRBJ1-1; D not resolved. CDR3 amino acids: CASSQSMGPNTEAFF. CDR3 nucleotides: TGTGCCAGCAGTCAAAGTATGGGCCCCAACACTGAAGCTTTCTTT.